The next 15 T cell receptor beta chains were all read from a single sample in a study of T-cell memory formation after mild COVID-19. TCRdb recomputed calls from the 5' RACE reads with MiXCR, one row per CDR3 protein. The sample holds some 190,000 distinct CDR3 sequences, around 17% seen once. Sequencing used PBMCs or a T cell subset sorted from them (not recorded which). Receptor source: an adult woman who had mild COVID-19 (a few samples of this study predate the infection). Cell type and time point are not known.

This clonotype was seen more than once but under ten times. A junction boundary mismatches the germline segment, possibly from a read error. The chain employs TRBV7-7 and TRBJ2-5; 12 nucleotides agree with TRBD1. Germline V gene data show CDR1 as SSHAT and CDR2 as FNYEAQ (reference sequence). The CDR3 runs 16 residues. The CDR3 bases are TGTGCTAGCAGCTTAGCGGGACAGGGGGCGAGAGAGACCCAGTACTTC. Translated, it gives CASSLAGQGARETQYF.

This clonotype has only a few counts. The chain joins TRBV3-1 to TRBJ1-6; D is perhaps TRBD1 (6 bases). This CDR3 is 17 amino acids long. The V end was cut by 5 bases, the J end by 3 bases, with 17 bases between. Germline CDR1 reads LGHDT; CDR2 reads YNNKEL (reference sequence). As DNA, the CDR3 is TGTGCCAGCAGCTCCGTACTGACAGGAATCTATAATTCACCCCTCCACTTT. Amino acids: CASSSVLTGIYNSPLHF.

This clonotype has more than one count but fewer than ten. The chain employs TRBV27 and TRBJ2-3; D ambiguous. V was cut by 4 bases and J by 8 bases, with 7 bases left in between. This CDR3 spans 11 amino acids. Looked up from germline, CDR1 is MNHEY and CDR2 is SMNVEV (reference sequence). CDR3 in DNA: TGTGCCAGCAGTTGGGCGTCTACGCAGTATTTT. This translates into CASSWASTQYF.

This clonotype was counted a few times. The V and J genes are TRBV7-2 and TRBJ2-1, with 11 positions matching TRBD2. V lost 4 bases to trimming and J lost 7 bases; unmatched junction nucleotides: 9. The length of the CDR3 is 16 residues. Germline loops: CDR1 SGHTA, CDR2 FQGNSA. CDR3 nucleotides: TGTGCCAGCAGCTCACGACCGGGACTAGCGGTTAATGAGCAGTTCTTC. Protein: CASSSRPGLAVNEQFF.

The genes are TRBV5-1 and TRBJ1-6, with 7 bases fitting TRBD1. V shed 4 bases and J 12 bases; nucleotides not matched to a gene: 16. Germline-derived CDR1 and CDR2 are SGHRS and YFSETQ. The CDR3 is 16 residues long. The CDR3, as DNA: TGCGCCAGCAGCGCCGGGACAGTCCAACCCTTGGAACCCCTCCACTTT. The encoded protein is CASSAGTVQPLEPLHF.

The sample holds a few counts of this clonotype. The chain combines TRBV4-3 with TRBJ2-5; a weak D match, TRBD1 (6 bases). V was trimmed by 5 bases and J by 1 base, leaving 14 bases between them. The CDR3 is 15 amino acids. CDR1 and CDR2 from the germline V gene are LGHNA and YSLEER. The CDR3 DNA reads as TGCGCCAGCAGCTATACGGGGACACCCCAAGAGACCCAGTACTTC. It encodes CASSYTGTPQETQYF.

The V gene is TRBV29-1, the J gene TRBJ2-7, with a possible D match to TRBD2 (5 bases). This CDR3 spans 11 amino acids. Looked up from germline, CDR1 is SQVTM and CDR2 is ANQGSEA. Trimming removed 4 bases from V and 3 bases from J, with 7 bases in between. The CDR3 region is CSVAGDYEQYF. The CDR3 DNA reads as TGCAGCGTTGCCGGGGACTACGAGCAGTACTTC.

This clonotype was recorded at least ten times. This rearrangement joins TRBV5-1 to TRBJ1-5; the D is unclear. The CDR3 covers 14 residues. Germline CDR1 and CDR2: SGHRS and YFSETQ. V was shortened by 2 bases and J by 7 bases, with 13 bases between the two germline ends. This CDR3 is CASSLGQPNQPQHF. The CDR3 nucleotides read TGCGCCAGCAGCTTAGGGCAACCAAACCAGCCCCAGCATTTT.

This clonotype turned up a few times. The chain has TRBV20-1 and TRBJ1-1; no clear D. The germline CDR1 and CDR2 sequences are DFQATT and SNEGSKA (reference sequence). This CDR3 spans 12 amino acids. This CDR3 is CRMDGMNTEAFF. The CDR3 DNA follows: TGCAGGATGGACGGGATGAACACTGAAGCTTTCTTT.

This clonotype was recorded a few times. CDR3 nucleotide sequence: TGTGCCAGCCGGGTGGGGGGCCGCCCGGGAGGCAATGAGCAGTTCTTC. This encodes CASRVGGRPGGNEQFF. The rearrangement uses TRBV6-1 and TRBJ2-1; maybe TRBD2 (7 bases). There are 16 residues in the CDR3. V was cut by 8 bases and J by 6 bases, with 23 bases left in between. Germline V CDR1 and CDR2: MNHNS, SASEGT.

The chain uses TRBV7-9 and TRBJ1-6; TRBD1 agrees at 11 bases. The CDR3 is made up of 15 amino acids. V lost 4 bases and J lost 6; bases outside the gene matches: 2. The V gene's germline CDR1 is SEHNR and CDR2 FQNEAQ (reference sequence). CDR3 DNA: TGTGCCAGCAGCTGGACAGGGGGCATTAATTCACCCCTCCACTTT. It codes for CASSWTGGINSPLHF.

This clonotype occurred a few times. The chain recombines TRBV7-3 with TRBJ2-2, with 8 bases that match TRBD1. This CDR3 region has 18 residues. Germline values: CDR1 SGHTA, CDR2 FQGTGA. Trimming removed 4 bases from V and 0 bases from J; junction bases left unmatched: 10. The CDR3, as DNA: TGTGCCAGCAGCTCTCGGACAGGGAACCTAGCGAACACCGGGGAGCTGTTTTTT. Protein sequence: CASSSRTGNLANTGELFF.

Only one count was recorded for this clonotype. The chain couples TRBV29-1 to TRBJ1-1, with 9 bases aligning to TRBD1. The CDR3 extends over 13 amino acids. Germline lookup yields CDR1 SQVTM and CDR2 ANQGSEA. Unmatched junction bases numbered 5, after V lost 7 bases and J lost 2 bases. CDR3 bases: TGCAGCGGTCTGACAGGGGGAAACACTGAAGCTTTCTTT. This encodes CSGLTGGNTEAFF.

The V call is TRBV18, the J call TRBJ1-1; D might be TRBD1 (6 bases). The germline V gene has CDR1 KGHSH and CDR2 LQKENI. CDR3 size: 14 residues. Trimming stripped 1 base from V and 5 bases from J, with 11 bases between. The CDR3 DNA reads TGTGCCAGCTCACCACTGGCAGGGGAAACTGAAGCTTTCTTT. It specifies CASSPLAGETEAFF.

The chain employs TRBV7-8 and TRBJ2-5; perhaps TRBD2 as D (5 bases). The CDR3 length is 14 residues. Germline V gives CDR1 SGHVS, CDR2 FQNEAQ. Trimming stripped 8 bases from V and 3 bases from J, with 16 bases between. The chain's CDR3 is CASHNTVGEETQYF. As DNA, the CDR3 is TGTGCCAGCCATAACACGGTGGGAGAAGAGACCCAGTACTTC.